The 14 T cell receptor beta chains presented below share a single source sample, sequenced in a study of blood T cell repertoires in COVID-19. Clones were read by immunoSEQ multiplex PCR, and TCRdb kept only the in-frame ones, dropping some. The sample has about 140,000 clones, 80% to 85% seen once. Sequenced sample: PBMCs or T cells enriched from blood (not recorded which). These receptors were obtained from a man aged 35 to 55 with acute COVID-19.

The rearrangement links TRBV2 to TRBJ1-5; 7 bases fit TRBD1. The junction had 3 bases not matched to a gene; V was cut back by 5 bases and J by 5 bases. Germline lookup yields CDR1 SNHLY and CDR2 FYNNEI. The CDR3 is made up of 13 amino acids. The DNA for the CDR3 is TGTGCCAGCAGTTTCGACAGGGATCAGCCCCAGCATTTT. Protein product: CASSFDRDQPQHF.

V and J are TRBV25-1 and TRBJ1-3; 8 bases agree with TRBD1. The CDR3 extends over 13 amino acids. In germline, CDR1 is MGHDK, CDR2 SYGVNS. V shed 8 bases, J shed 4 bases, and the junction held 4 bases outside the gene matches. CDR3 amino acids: CASQGAGGNTIYF. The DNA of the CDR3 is TGTGCCAGCCAGGGGGCAGGGGGAAACACCATATATTTT.

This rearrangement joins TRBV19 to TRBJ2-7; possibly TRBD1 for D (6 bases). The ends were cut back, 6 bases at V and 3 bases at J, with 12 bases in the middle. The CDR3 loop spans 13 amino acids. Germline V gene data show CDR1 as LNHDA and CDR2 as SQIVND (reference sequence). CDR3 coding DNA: TGTGCCAGTAGCCTGACAGGTGTCTACGAGCAGTACTTC. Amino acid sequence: CASSLTGVYEQYF.

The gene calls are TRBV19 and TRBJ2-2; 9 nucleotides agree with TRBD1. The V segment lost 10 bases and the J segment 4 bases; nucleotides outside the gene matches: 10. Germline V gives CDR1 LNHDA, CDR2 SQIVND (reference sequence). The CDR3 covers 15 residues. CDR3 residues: CATTRQGVGTGELFF. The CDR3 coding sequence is TGTGCCACTACTCGACAGGGGGTAGGCACCGGGGAGCTGTTTTTT.

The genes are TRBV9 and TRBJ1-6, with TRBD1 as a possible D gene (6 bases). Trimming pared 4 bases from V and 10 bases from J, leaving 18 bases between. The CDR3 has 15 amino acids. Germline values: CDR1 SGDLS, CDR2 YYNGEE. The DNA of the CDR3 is TGTGCCAGCAGCTCGAACAGGGAACGGGGATCACCCCTCCACTTT. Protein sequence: CASSSNRERGSPLHF.

In DNA, the CDR3 is TGTGCCAGTAGTGCCGGAGAGTGGGATACGCAGTATTTT. Protein sequence: CASSAGEWDTQYF. V usage is TRBV19 and J usage is TRBJ2-3; D call uncertain. V lost 5 bases and J lost 6, with 12 bases in between. Germline V gene data show CDR1 as LNHDA and CDR2 as SQIVND (reference sequence). The CDR3 has 13 residues.

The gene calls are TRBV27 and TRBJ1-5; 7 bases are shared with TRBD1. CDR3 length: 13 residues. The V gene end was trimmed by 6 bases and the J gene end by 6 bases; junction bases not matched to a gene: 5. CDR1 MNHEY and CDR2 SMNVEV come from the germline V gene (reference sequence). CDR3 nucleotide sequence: TGTGCCAGCAGCCGGACAGGTAGTCAGCCCCAGCATTTT. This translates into CASSRTGSQPQHF.

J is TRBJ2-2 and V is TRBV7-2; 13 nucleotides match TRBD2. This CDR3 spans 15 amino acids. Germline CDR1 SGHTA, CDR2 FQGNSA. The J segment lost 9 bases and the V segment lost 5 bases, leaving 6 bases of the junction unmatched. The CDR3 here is CASSPRTSGSWELFF. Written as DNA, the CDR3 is TGTGCCAGCAGCCCTCGGACTAGCGGGAGTTGGGAGCTGTTTTTT.

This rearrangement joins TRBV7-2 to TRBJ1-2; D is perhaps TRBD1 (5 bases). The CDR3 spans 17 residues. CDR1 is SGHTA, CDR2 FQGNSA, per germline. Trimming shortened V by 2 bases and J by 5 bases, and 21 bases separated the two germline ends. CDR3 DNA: TGTGCCAGCAGCTTAAGGCCTCAGGGTGAAGCGGGTTATGGCTACACCTTC. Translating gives CASSLRPQGEAGYGYTF.

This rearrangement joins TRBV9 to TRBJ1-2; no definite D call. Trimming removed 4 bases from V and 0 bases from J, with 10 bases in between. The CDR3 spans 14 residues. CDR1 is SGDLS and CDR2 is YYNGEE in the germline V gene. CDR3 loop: CASSPGSTNYGYTF. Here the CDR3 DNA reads TGTGCCAGCAGCCCCGGTTCAACTAACTATGGCTACACCTTC.

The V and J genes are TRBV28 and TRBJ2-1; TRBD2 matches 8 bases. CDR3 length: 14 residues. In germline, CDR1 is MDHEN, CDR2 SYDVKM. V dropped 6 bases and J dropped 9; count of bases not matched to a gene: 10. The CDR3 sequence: CASSPGLVVREQFF. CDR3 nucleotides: TGTGCCAGCAGCCCGGGACTAGTGGTTCGTGAGCAGTTCTTC.

The CDR3 DNA sequence: TGTGCCAGCAGTTTCCAACTAGCGGGGGCAAGCACAGATACGCAGTATTTT. This codes for CASSFQLAGASTDTQYF. The chain links TRBV6-2 or TRBV6-3 to TRBJ2-3; 11 nucleotides agree with TRBD2. Per the germline V gene, CDR1 is MNHEY and CDR2 is SVGEGT. J lost 0 bases, V lost 4 bases, and 6 bases had no gene match. The CDR3 extends over 17 amino acids.

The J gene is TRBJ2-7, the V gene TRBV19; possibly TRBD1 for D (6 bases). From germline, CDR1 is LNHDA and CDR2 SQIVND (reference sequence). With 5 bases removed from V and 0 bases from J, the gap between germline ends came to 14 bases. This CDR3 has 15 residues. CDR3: CASSPRQDSSYEQYF. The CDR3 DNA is TGTGCCAGTAGTCCCCGACAGGACAGCTCCTACGAGCAGTACTTC. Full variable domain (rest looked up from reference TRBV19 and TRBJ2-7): DGGITQSPKYLFRKEGQNVTLSCEQNLNHDAMYWYRQDPGQGLRLIYYSQIVNDFQKGDIAEGYSVSREKKESFPLTVTSAQKNPTAFYLCASSPRQDSSYEQYFGPGTRLTVT.

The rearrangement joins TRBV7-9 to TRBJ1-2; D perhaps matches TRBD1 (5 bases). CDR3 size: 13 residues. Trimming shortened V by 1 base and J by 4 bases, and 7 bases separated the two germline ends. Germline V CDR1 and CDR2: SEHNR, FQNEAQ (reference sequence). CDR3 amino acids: CASSLGQIYGYTF. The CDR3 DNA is TGTGCCAGCAGCTTAGGACAGATCTATGGCTACACCTTC.